This T cell receptor (beta chain) appears in the sequencing data of a study of vaccination and CD4 T cells after COVID-19. With the Oncomine TCR Beta short-read assay, DNA from cultured CD4+ T cells was sequenced. Each CDR3 protein is one row after TCRdb ran MiXCR on the PCR reads. Of about 3,400 distinct CDR3 sequences in the sample, around a sixth are singletons; the top ten hold 15% to 20%. In its sample, this clonotype was seen a few times. The target antigen is unknown. The treatment is: 10-day PBMC culture with coronavirus spike peptide pools or control peptides (ViraFEST assay). The CDR3 loop spans 18 amino acids. The germline gives CDR1 MNHNS, CDR2 SASEGT. J lost 8 bases, V lost 7 bases, and 19 bases had no gene match.

The sequence derives from a human donor who had recovered from COVID-19. Sequenced material: CD4+ T cells from blood, cultured in vitro. This chain uses TRBV6-1 with TRBJ1-4, with 10 bases that match TRBD1. DNA of the CDR3: TGTGCCAGCACCTTCTACCCCAGAGACAGGGGGCGAGGGGAAAAACTGTTTTTT. Protein product: CASTFYPRDRGRGEKLFF.